A single T cell receptor (beta chain) is shown here with its context. The antigen is not known. From germline, CDR1 is SGHAT and CDR2 FQNNGV. V was pared by 7 bases and J by 3 bases, with 24 bases between. The CDR3 spans 17 residues. This specimen comes from a study of T cell responses to AZD1222 COVID-19 vaccine. General observations from the study: After two AZD1222 doses, spike-specific TCR breadth and depth rose versus day 0. White British ancestry dominated among donors, who included more females, and clonal diversity was possibly underestimated.

The repertoire was sequenced with immunoSEQ multiplex PCR; TCRdb's copy has only in-frame clones and lacks some. In the table there are some 94,000 clones, approximately 94% of which are singletons. This TCR was recovered from an adult in good health. The sequencing here drew on peripheral blood, taken on day 0 of AZD1222 vaccination. The rearrangement joins TRBV11-2 to TRBJ1-1; possibly TRBD1 for D (5 bases). DNA of the CDR3: TGTGCCAGCATCTTCCGGTCGGGGGTCGGGGTGGACACTGAAGCTTTCTTT. This sequence encodes CASIFRSGVGVDTEAFF. The whole variable domain, filled in from reference TRBV11-2 and TRBJ1-1, reads EAGVAQSPRYKIIEKRQSVAFWCNPISGHATLYWYQQILGQGPKLLIQFQNNGVVDDSQLPKDRFSAERLKGVDSTLKIQPAKLEDSAVYLCASIFRSGVGVDTEAFFGQGTRLTVV.